This T cell receptor (beta chain) was observed in a study of T cell clonotyping in hematopoietic cell transplantation. Clones were sequenced by immunoSEQ multiplex PCR, and TCRdb holds only the in-frame ones, with some missing. Of about 17,000 clones listed, around 90% are singletons. The V end lost 0 bases, the J end lost 3 bases, and 9 bases lay between the germline ends. The CDR3 length is 14 residues. Germline V gene lookup returns CDR1 SGHDN and CDR2 FVKESK. The sequencing input was peripheral blood mononuclear cells. The rearrangement joins TRBV14 to TRBJ2-7, with D possibly matching TRBD1 (6 bases). The clonotype was recovered from a man aged 35 to 55 in good health. Some clones in this sample may be carry-over from other donors' samples. CDR3 nucleotide sequence: TGTGCCAGCAGCCAAGATTGGGACAACTACGAGCAGTACTTC. This encodes CASSQDWDNYEQYF.